This T cell receptor beta chain was recovered during a study of T-cell reconstitution after alpha-beta-depleted transplantation in children. V lost 0 bases, J lost 2 bases, and 20 bases lay in between. This CDR3 region has 18 residues. The V gene's germline CDR1 is DFQATT and CDR2 SNEGSKA (reference sequence). Preparation of the TCRbeta library used unique molecular identifiers. TCRdb recomputed calls from the PCR reads with MiXCR, one row per CDR3 protein. The sample lists about 640,000 distinct CDR3 sequences, around a sixth occurring once. This clonotype showed up just a few times. The gene calls are TRBV20-1 and TRBJ1-5; TRBD1 might be the D (5 bases). This TCR came from a human donor who donated a stem cell graft to a child with acute myeloid leukemia. Sequences were derived from PBMCs from the stem cell graft donor, sampled from the stem cell graft. Here the CDR3 DNA reads TGCAGTGCTAGAGACCGGGCCGCCGGGGGATATGGCAATCAGCCCCAGCATTTT. Translating gives CSARDRAAGGYGNQPQHF.